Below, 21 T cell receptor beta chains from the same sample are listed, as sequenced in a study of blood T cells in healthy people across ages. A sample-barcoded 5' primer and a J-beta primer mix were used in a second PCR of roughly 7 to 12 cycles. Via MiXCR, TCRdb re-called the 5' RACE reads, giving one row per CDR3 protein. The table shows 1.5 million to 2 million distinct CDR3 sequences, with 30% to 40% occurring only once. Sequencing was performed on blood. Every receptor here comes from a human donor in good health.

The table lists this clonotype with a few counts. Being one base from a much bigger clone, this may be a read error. CDR3 coding DNA: TGTGCCAGCAGCTTGACCACAGATGCGCAGTATTTT. Its translation is CASSLTTDAQYF. The V gene is TRBV7-2, the J gene TRBJ2-3; D is undetermined. Germline-derived CDR1 and CDR2 are SGHTA and FQGNSA. The CDR3 is 12 amino acids.

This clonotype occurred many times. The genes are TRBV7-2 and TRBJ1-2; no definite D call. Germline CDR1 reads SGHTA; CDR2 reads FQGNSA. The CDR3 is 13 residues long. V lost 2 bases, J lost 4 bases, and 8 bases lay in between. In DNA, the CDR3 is TGTGCCAGCAGCTTACGGGTGGGCTATGGCTACACCTTC. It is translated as CASSLRVGYGYTF.

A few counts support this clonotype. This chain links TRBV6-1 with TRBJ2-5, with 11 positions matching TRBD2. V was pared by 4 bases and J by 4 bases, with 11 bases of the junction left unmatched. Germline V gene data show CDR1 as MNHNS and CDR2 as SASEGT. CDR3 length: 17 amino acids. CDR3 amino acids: CASSGTSGGSLGETQYF. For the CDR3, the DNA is TGTGCCAGCAGTGGAACTAGCGGGGGCTCCCTCGGAGAGACCCAGTACTTC.

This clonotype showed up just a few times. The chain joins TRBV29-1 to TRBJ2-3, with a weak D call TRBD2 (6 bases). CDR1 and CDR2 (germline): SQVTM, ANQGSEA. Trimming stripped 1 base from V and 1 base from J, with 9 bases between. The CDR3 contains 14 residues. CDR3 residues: CSVEVGGRTDTQYF. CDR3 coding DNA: TGCAGCGTTGAAGTGGGGGGACGCACAGATACGCAGTATTTT.

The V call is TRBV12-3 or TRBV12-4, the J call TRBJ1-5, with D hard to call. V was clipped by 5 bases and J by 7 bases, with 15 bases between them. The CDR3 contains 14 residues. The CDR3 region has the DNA TGTGCCAGCAGTGAAAGCCTGGCCGGACAGCCCCAGCATTTT. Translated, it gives CASSESLAGQPQHF.

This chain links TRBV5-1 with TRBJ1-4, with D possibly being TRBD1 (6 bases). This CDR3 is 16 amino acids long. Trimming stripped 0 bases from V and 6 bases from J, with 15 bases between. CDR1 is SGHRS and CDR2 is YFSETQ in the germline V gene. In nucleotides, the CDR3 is TGCGCCAGCAGCTTGGACAGGGCGGCGGAGTATGAAAAACTGTTTTTT. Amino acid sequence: CASSLDRAAEYEKLFF.

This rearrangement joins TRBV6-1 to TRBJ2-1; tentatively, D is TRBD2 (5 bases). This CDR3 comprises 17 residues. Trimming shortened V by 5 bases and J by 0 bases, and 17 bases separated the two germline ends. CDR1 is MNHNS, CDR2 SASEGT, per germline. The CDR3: CASSKYESGSSYNEQFF. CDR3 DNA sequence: TGTGCCAGCAGTAAATATGAATCGGGGAGCTCCTACAATGAGCAGTTCTTC.

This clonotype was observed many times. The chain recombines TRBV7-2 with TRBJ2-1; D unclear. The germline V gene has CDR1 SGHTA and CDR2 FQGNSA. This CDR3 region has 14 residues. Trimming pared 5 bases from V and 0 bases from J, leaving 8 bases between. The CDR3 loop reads CASSPRISYNEQFF. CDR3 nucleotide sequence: TGTGCCAGCAGCCCCCGGATCTCCTACAATGAGCAGTTCTTC.

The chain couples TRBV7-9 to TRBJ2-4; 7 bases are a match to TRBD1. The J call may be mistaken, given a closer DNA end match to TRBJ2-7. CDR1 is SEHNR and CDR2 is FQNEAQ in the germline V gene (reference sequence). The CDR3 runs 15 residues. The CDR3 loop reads CASSPKPGQCREQYF. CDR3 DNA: TGTGCCAGCAGCCCAAAACCGGGACAGTGCCGCGAGCAGTACTTC.

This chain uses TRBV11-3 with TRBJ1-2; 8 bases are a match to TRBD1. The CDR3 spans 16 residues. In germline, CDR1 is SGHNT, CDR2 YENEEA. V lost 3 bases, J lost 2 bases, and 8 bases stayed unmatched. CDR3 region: CASSFEGQGNNYGYTF. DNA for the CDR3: TGTGCCAGCAGCTTTGAAGGACAGGGAAACAACTATGGCTACACCTTC.

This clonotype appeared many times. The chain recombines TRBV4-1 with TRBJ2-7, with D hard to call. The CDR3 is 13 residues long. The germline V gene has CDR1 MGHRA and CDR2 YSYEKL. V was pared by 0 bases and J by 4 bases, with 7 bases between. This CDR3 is CASSQEVRYEQYF. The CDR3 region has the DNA TGCGCCAGCAGCCAAGAAGTAAGGTACGAGCAGTACTTC.

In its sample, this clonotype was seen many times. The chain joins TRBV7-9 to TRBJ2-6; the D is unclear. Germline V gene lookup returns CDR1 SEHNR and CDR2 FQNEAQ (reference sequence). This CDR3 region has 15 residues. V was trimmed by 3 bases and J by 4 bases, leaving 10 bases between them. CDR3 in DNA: TGTGCCAGCAGCTTCTCAGCTTCAGGGGCCAACGTCCTGACTTTC. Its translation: CASSFSASGANVLTF.

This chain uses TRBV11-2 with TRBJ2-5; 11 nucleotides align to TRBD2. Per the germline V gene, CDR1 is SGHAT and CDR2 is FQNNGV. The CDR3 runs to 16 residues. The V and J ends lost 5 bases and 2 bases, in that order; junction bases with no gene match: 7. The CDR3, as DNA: TGTGCCAGCAGCCGACTAGCGGGGCCTTTACAAGAGACCCAGTACTTC. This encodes CASSRLAGPLQETQYF.

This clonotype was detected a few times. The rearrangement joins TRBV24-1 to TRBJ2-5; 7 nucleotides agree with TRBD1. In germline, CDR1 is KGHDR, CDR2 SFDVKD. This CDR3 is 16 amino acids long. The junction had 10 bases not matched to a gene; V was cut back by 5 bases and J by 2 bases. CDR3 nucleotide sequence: TGTGCCACCAGTGCCGGGGACAGAGCCCTACAAGAGACCCAGTACTTC. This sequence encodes CATSAGDRALQETQYF.

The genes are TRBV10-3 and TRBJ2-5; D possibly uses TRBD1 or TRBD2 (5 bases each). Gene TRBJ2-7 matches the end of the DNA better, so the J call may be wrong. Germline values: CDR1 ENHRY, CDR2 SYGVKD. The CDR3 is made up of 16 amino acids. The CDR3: CAISESLEGPGYEQYF. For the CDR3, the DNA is TGTGCCATCAGTGAGTCATTAGAGGGGCCCGGCTACGAGCAGTACTTC.

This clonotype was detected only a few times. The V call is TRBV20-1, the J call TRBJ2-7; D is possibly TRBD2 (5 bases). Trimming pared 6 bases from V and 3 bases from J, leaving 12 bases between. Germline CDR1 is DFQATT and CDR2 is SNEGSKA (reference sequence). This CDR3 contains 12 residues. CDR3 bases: TGCAGTGCCACAGACCGGGACTACGAGCAGTACTTC. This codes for CSATDRDYEQYF.

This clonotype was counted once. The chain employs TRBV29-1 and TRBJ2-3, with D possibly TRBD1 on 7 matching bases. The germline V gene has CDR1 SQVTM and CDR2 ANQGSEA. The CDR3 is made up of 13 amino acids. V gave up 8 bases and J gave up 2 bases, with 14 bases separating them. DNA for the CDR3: TGCAGCCTCGCGGGACAGCCCACAGATACGCAGTATTTT. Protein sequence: CSLAGQPTDTQYF.

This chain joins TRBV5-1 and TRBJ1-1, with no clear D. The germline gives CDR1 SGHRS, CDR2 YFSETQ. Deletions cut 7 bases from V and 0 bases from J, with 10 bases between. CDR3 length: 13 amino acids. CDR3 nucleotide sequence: TGCGCCAGCGGTCCTACAGTGAACACTGAAGCTTTCTTT. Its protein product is CASGPTVNTEAFF.

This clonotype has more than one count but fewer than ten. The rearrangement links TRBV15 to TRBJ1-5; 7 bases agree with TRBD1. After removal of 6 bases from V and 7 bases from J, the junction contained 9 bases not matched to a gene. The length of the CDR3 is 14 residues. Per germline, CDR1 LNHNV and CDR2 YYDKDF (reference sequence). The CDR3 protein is CATSTDRADQPQHF. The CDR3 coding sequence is TGTGCCACCAGTACTGACAGGGCGGACCAGCCCCAGCATTTT.

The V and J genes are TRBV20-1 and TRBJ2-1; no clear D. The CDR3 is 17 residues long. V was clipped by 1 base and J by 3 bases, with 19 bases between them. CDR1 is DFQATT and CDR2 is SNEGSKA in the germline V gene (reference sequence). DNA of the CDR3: TGCAGTGCTAGAGGCGTCAGCACCACTTCCTTCTACAATGAGCAGTTCTTC. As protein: CSARGVSTTSFYNEQFF.

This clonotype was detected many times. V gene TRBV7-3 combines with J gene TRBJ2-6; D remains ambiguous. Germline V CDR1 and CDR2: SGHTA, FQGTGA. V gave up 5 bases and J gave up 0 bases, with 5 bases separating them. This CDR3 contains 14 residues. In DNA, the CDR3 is TGTGCCAGCAGCGTGAACTCTGGGGCCAACGTCCTGACTTTC. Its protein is CASSVNSGANVLTF.